This TCR beta chain was documented in a study of spatial heterogeneity in lung cancer. General study findings and limits: Among blood samples, ubiquitous expanded tumor TCRs appeared more at resection than at follow-up.

Documented time point: blood at routine non-recurrence follow-up after resection. Comments on this clonotype: Antigen: not known.

Unique molecular identifiers tagged every individual TCR cDNA molecule. TCRdb itself ran the 5' RACE reads through MiXCR, one entry per CDR3 protein. The data show about 94,000 distinct CDR3 sequences, roughly 19% seen once. The V and J ends lost 1 base and 7 bases respectively, with 8 bases between them. The CDR3 is 13 amino acids. Germline CDR1 and CDR2: LNHDA and SQIVND (reference sequence). The source is a male donor with early-stage non-small cell lung cancer. This chain connects TRBV19 to TRBJ1-5, with D unresolved. The source was PBMCs, collected at follow-up. As DNA, the CDR3 is TGTGCCAGTAGTATAGTCGAGGGACAGCCCCAGCATTTT. Protein product: CASSIVEGQPQHF.